The rows below give T cell receptor beta chains drawn from one sample of a study of neoadjuvant anti-PD-1 for oral cavity cancer. TCRdb's copy holds only in-frame clones and misses some; the assay was immunoSEQ multiplex PCR. This sample carries roughly 13,000 clones, around 75% of them seen once, and the ten largest clones take about 3.1%. This material consisted of PBMCs, taken before nivolumab (anti-PD-1) treatment. These receptors were taken from a person aged 35-79 years with oral cavity squamous cell carcinoma. The CDR3 runs from the conserved cysteine through the conserved F or W. Fields, in order: V gene, J gene, D gene, CDR3 protein. A D gene is named only where the DNA matches it firmly.

v_call: TRBV11-2; j_call: TRBJ2-4; d_call: -; cdr3_aa: CASSLGGSDIQYF
v_call: TRBV11-2; j_call: TRBJ1-5; d_call: -; cdr3_aa: CASSLRGSVQPQHF
v_call: TRBV7-2; j_call: TRBJ2-1; d_call: -; cdr3_aa: CASSLVAGTSYNEQFF
v_call: TRBV27; j_call: TRBJ2-1; d_call: -; cdr3_aa: CASTTSRGGMVNEQFF
v_call: TRBV5-5; j_call: TRBJ2-3; d_call: TRBD2; cdr3_aa: CASSFGGATDTQYF
v_call: TRBV5-1; j_call: TRBJ1-6; d_call: -; cdr3_aa: CASSLDFTNPLHF
v_call: TRBV28; j_call: TRBJ1-5; d_call: -; cdr3_aa: CASSPPRDSQPQHF
v_call: TRBV28; j_call: TRBJ2-7; d_call: -; cdr3_aa: CASSLSRVHEQYF
v_call: TRBV30; j_call: TRBJ2-1; d_call: TRBD2; cdr3_aa: CAWSSMGGNSYNEQFF
v_call: TRBV7-6; j_call: TRBJ1-1; d_call: -; cdr3_aa: CASSPKSVNTEAFF
v_call: TRBV9; j_call: TRBJ2-1; d_call: -; cdr3_aa: CASSVGGGNEQFF
v_call: TRBV11-2; j_call: TRBJ2-7; d_call: TRBD2; cdr3_aa: CASSLQAGASYEQYF
v_call: TRBV14; j_call: TRBJ1-4; d_call: -; cdr3_aa: CASSHGHNEKLFF
v_call: TRBV4-2; j_call: TRBJ2-3; d_call: -; cdr3_aa: CASSQGTGVSTDTQYF
v_call: TRBV15; j_call: TRBJ1-5; d_call: TRBD1; cdr3_aa: CATSSRDRGHSQPQHF
v_call: TRBV29-1; j_call: TRBJ2-1; d_call: -; cdr3_aa: CSVELELGNEQFF
v_call: TRBV28; j_call: TRBJ2-7; d_call: TRBD1; cdr3_aa: CASSPAGTGPYEQYF
v_call: TRBV6-5; j_call: TRBJ1-4; d_call: -; cdr3_aa: CASRKGGEKLFF
v_call: TRBV10-2; j_call: TRBJ1-6; d_call: -; cdr3_aa: CASSELTGTPNSPLHF
v_call: TRBV5-1; j_call: TRBJ2-7; d_call: -; cdr3_aa: CASSPNPGASLEQYF
v_call: TRBV27; j_call: TRBJ1-2; d_call: -; cdr3_aa: CASRTMGVNYGYTF
v_call: TRBV19; j_call: TRBJ1-5; d_call: TRBD1; cdr3_aa: CASRPGQGSNQPQHF
v_call: TRBV2; j_call: TRBJ2-7; d_call: -; cdr3_aa: CASSEVGVRDYEQYF
v_call: TRBV9; j_call: TRBJ2-1; d_call: TRBD2; cdr3_aa: CASSVAGVGSGGAHEQFF
v_call: TRBV11-1; j_call: TRBJ1-1; d_call: -; cdr3_aa: CASSLVSNTEAFF
v_call: TRBV29-1; j_call: TRBJ2-2; d_call: -; cdr3_aa: CSVSGRKNTGELFF
v_call: TRBV20-1; j_call: TRBJ2-1; d_call: -; cdr3_aa: CSARTSNEQFF
v_call: TRBV20-1; j_call: TRBJ2-5; d_call: -; cdr3_aa: CSVGQAETQYF
v_call: TRBV5-1; j_call: TRBJ1-2; d_call: TRBD1; cdr3_aa: CASSRQGAGYGYTF
v_call: TRBV13; j_call: TRBJ1-6; d_call: -; cdr3_aa: CASSNQADYSPLHF
v_call: TRBV11-2; j_call: TRBJ2-4; d_call: -; cdr3_aa: CASSRPGRRENIQYF
v_call: TRBV6-1; j_call: TRBJ2-1; d_call: TRBD2; cdr3_aa: CASQFGTSGGNEQFF
v_call: TRBV29-1; j_call: TRBJ2-3; d_call: TRBD2; cdr3_aa: CSGLAGGSSPDTQYF
v_call: TRBV10-3; j_call: TRBJ2-5; d_call: TRBD1; cdr3_aa: CAISESGDRGLETQYF
v_call: TRBV4-1; j_call: TRBJ1-2; d_call: TRBD1; cdr3_aa: CAGSHPDRGYGYTF
v_call: TRBV19; j_call: TRBJ2-7; d_call: -; cdr3_aa: CASSPTWDSYEQYF
v_call: TRBV30; j_call: TRBJ2-1; d_call: -; cdr3_aa: CAWSGYTEYNEQFF
v_call: TRBV30; j_call: TRBJ1-2; d_call: -; cdr3_aa: CAWSGDRRNYGYTF
v_call: TRBV5-1; j_call: TRBJ1-2; d_call: TRBD1; cdr3_aa: CASSSTGIYGYTF
v_call: TRBV6-1; j_call: TRBJ2-5; d_call: TRBD1; cdr3_aa: CASSVGTGVETQYF
v_call: TRBV11-2; j_call: TRBJ2-7; d_call: -; cdr3_aa: CASRPIQQGPEQYF
v_call: TRBV6-5; j_call: TRBJ2-2; d_call: -; cdr3_aa: CAGRSGEVVTGELFF
v_call: TRBV5-1; j_call: TRBJ2-3; d_call: TRBD2; cdr3_aa: CASSLAGLAGTDTQYF
v_call: TRBV25-1; j_call: TRBJ1-2; d_call: -; cdr3_aa: CASSGGSGGIYGYTF
v_call: TRBV5-1; j_call: TRBJ2-7; d_call: TRBD2; cdr3_aa: CASTPAGVTYEQYF
v_call: TRBV7-9; j_call: TRBJ1-3; d_call: -; cdr3_aa: CASSLDDDTGIGPGNTIYF
v_call: TRBV4-2; j_call: TRBJ1-3; d_call: -; cdr3_aa: CASSHGGAGNTIYF
v_call: TRBV20-1; j_call: TRBJ1-1; d_call: -; cdr3_aa: CSASTQGPAFF
v_call: TRBV13; j_call: TRBJ2-2; d_call: -; cdr3_aa: CASSLTPRRVGTGELFF
v_call: TRBV15; j_call: TRBJ2-3; d_call: TRBD2; cdr3_aa: CATRDLAGGGLDTQYF
v_call: TRBV19; j_call: TRBJ2-1; d_call: TRBD2; cdr3_aa: CASSKQRGGYNEQFF
v_call: TRBV29-1; j_call: TRBJ2-1; d_call: -; cdr3_aa: CSVSTERQFF
v_call: TRBV7-6; j_call: TRBJ2-7; d_call: TRBD1; cdr3_aa: CASSTRTGVGYEQYF
v_call: TRBV5-1; j_call: TRBJ1-3; d_call: -; cdr3_aa: CASSSGGANLYLSGNTIYF
v_call: TRBV4-2; j_call: TRBJ2-1; d_call: TRBD2; cdr3_aa: CASSLLAGGNNEQFF
v_call: TRBV5-1; j_call: TRBJ2-4; d_call: -; cdr3_aa: CASSEGLAKNIQYF